These 16 T cell receptor beta chains originate from one sample sequenced in a study of CD8+ T cells in alopecia areata. RNA extraction and reverse transcription yielded cDNA as sequencing template. Repertoires were generated with immunoSEQ multiplex PCR, while TCRdb's copy carries only in-frame clones and drops some. The sample records some 210,000 clones, just over 65% being singletons. The treatment here: oral pan-JAK inhibitor, 5-10 mg twice daily. This specimen consisted of CD4+ T cells sorted from blood, obtained between weeks 44 and 45, from a patient treated with tofacitinib. The receptors originated from a human donor with alopecia areata.

The rearrangement joins TRBV25-1 to TRBJ1-6; D unresolved. The CDR3 spans 13 residues. Between the trimmed V and J ends, which lost 4 bases and 9 bases, there was a span of 10 bases. Germline CDR1 is MGHDK and CDR2 is SYGVNS. CDR3 residues: CASSASPRSPLHF. In DNA, the CDR3 is TGTGCCAGCAGTGCCAGTCCTCGTTCACCCCTCCACTTT.

The chain recombines TRBV29-1 with TRBJ2-3; 10 bases align to TRBD1. The CDR3 is made up of 14 amino acids. J gave up 4 bases and V 2 bases, and 3 bases lay outside the gene matches. Germline V gene lookup returns CDR1 SQVTM and CDR2 ANQGSEA. CDR3 sequence reads: CSVERQGAPDTQYF. The DNA of the CDR3 is TGCAGCGTTGAAAGACAGGGGGCCCCAGATACGCAGTATTTT.

The chain employs TRBV29-1 and TRBJ1-1, with TRBD1 matching 8 bases. V shed 7 bases, J shed 1 base, and the junction held 2 bases outside the gene matches. The germline V gene encodes CDR1 SQVTM and CDR2 ANQGSEA. The CDR3 covers 12 residues. As DNA, the CDR3 is TGCAGCGCCGACAGGGGGAACACTGAAGCTTTCTTT. It encodes CSADRGNTEAFF.

As to this clone: The same CDR3 arises from other DNA sequences in this sample as well. The chain uses TRBV15 and TRBJ2-5, with unresolved D. Per germline, CDR1 LNHNV and CDR2 YYDKDF (reference sequence). V shed 3 bases and J shed 5 bases, with 7 bases lying between them. The CDR3 consists of 12 residues. The CDR3 reads CATSRGTETQYF. The DNA for the CDR3 is TGTGCCACCAGCAGGGGAACGGAGACCCAGTACTTC.

This chain links TRBV11-3 with TRBJ1-1, with 9 nucleotides matching TRBD1. The V gene end was trimmed by 5 bases and the J gene end by 2 bases; junction bases not matched to a gene: 9. This CDR3 has 16 residues. Germline CDR1 reads SGHNT; CDR2 reads YENEEA. In DNA form, the CDR3 reads TGTGCCAGCAGCCTCGGGACAGGGAGACGAAACACTGAAGCTTTCTTT. It is translated as CASSLGTGRRNTEAFF.

This chain connects TRBV30 to TRBJ2-2, with D tentatively TRBD1 (6 bases). Germline V gene data show CDR1 as GTSNPN and CDR2 as SVGIG (reference sequence). The germline V and J ends were trimmed by 4 bases and 4 bases, with 16 bases remaining between them. CDR3 length: 15 residues. The CDR3 spells CAWKSQGLLTGELFF. CDR3 in DNA: TGTGCCTGGAAATCCCAGGGGCTCCTCACCGGGGAGCTGTTTTTT. Full variable domain (outside the CDR3, taken from reference TRBV30 and TRBJ2-2): SQTIHQWPATLVQPVGSPLSLECTVEGTSNPNLYWYRQAAGRGLQLLFYSVGIGQISSEVPQNLSASRPQDRQFILSSKKLLLSDSGFYLCAWKSQGLLTGELFFGEGSRLTVL.

This chain links TRBV10-3 with TRBJ1-2, with TRBD1 matching 9 bases. The V gene's germline CDR1 is ENHRY and CDR2 SYGVKD. V lost 4 bases to trimming and J lost 10 bases; unmatched junction nucleotides: 4. This CDR3 is 12 amino acids long. In nucleotides, the CDR3 is TGTGCCATCAGTGGGGGACAGGGTTTCTACACCTTC. It yields the protein CAISGGQGFYTF.

This clone was found a few times. V gene TRBV19 combines with J gene TRBJ1-6, with unresolved D. This CDR3 spans 13 amino acids. Germline-derived CDR1 and CDR2 are LNHDA and SQIVND (reference sequence). Trimming took off 7 bases at V and 7 bases at J, with 11 bases between the two ends. Here the CDR3 reads CASNLALNSPLHF. The CDR3 coding sequence is TGTGCCAGTAATCTGGCCCTAAATTCACCCCTCCACTTT.

The chain couples TRBV28 to TRBJ2-7; a weak D match, TRBD2 (7 bases). The CDR3 is made up of 14 amino acids. Trimming left V 11 bases short and J 2 bases short, with 19 bases between. CDR1 is MDHEN and CDR2 is SYDVKM in the germline V gene. The DNA of the CDR3 is TGTGCCTCGGTGGGCGGGGGCGCCACCTACGAGCAGTACTTC. This translates into CASVGGGATYEQYF.

V is TRBV5-1 and J is TRBJ2-1; 10 bases are shared with TRBD2. V was pared by 2 bases and J by 4 bases, with 3 bases of the junction left unmatched. The CDR3 loop spans 15 amino acids. The V gene's germline CDR1 is SGHRS and CDR2 YFSETQ. The CDR3: CASSFSGGNYNEQFF. The CDR3 DNA reads TGCGCCAGCAGCTTTAGCGGGGGGAATTACAATGAGCAGTTCTTC.

The gene calls are TRBV6-1 and TRBJ1-5, with 8 bases identical to TRBD1. This CDR3 is built from 14 residues. V shed 6 bases and J 6 bases; nucleotides not matched to a gene: 7. Looked up from germline, CDR1 is MNHNS and CDR2 is SASEGT. The CDR3 DNA follows: TGTGCCAGCAGACGGACAGGGCAGGGTCAGCCCCAGCATTTT. Its translation is CASRRTGQGQPQHF.

In this sample, this clone turned up a few times. The J gene is TRBJ2-6, the V gene TRBV6-5; no clear D gene. Per the germline V gene, CDR1 is MNHEY and CDR2 is SVGAGI. CDR3 size: 14 residues. The V and J ends lost 6 bases and 1 base respectively, with 7 bases between them. CDR3 region: CASRDLSGANVLTF. CDR3 bases: TGTGCCAGCAGGGATTTATCTGGGGCCAACGTCCTGACTTTC.

The chain recombines TRBV5-1 with TRBJ2-3, with D possibly being TRBD1 (6 bases). The CDR3 spans 15 residues. V lost 4 bases and J 1 base, leaving 13 bases between the germline ends. Germline V gene lookup returns CDR1 SGHRS and CDR2 YFSETQ. CDR3 DNA sequence: TGCGCCAGCAGCGTTGGACAGCTAGGCACAGATACGCAGTATTTT. Translating it yields CASSVGQLGTDTQYF.

This clone was seen a handful of times. This chain connects TRBV5-6 to TRBJ1-1; TRBD1 might be the D (6 bases). This CDR3 has 14 residues. Germline CDR1 is SGHDT and CDR2 is YYEEEE. V lost 0 bases and J lost 7, with 13 bases in between. CDR3 coding DNA: TGTGCCAGCAGCTTGGGACAGGCGACCTTTGAAGCTTTCTTT. Translating it yields CASSLGQATFEAFF.

The chain uses TRBV29-1 and TRBJ2-1; 9 nucleotides match TRBD1. There are 14 residues in the CDR3. The V segment lost 6 bases and the J segment 4 bases; nucleotides outside the gene matches: 7. Germline assignment: CDR1 SQVTM and CDR2 ANQGSEA. CDR3 sequence: CSVSGTGSYNEQFF. The CDR3 DNA sequence: TGCAGCGTATCCGGGACAGGGTCATACAATGAGCAGTTCTTC.

The rearrangement joins TRBV15 to TRBJ2-5, with D possibly TRBD2 on 6 matching bases. Germline lookup yields CDR1 LNHNV and CDR2 YYDKDF (reference sequence). This CDR3 contains 13 residues. Trimming cost V 5 bases and J 4 bases, with 11 bases left between them. The CDR3 bases are TGTGCCACCAGCGGGGGGTGGAGAGAGACCCAGTACTTC. It codes for CATSGGWRETQYF.